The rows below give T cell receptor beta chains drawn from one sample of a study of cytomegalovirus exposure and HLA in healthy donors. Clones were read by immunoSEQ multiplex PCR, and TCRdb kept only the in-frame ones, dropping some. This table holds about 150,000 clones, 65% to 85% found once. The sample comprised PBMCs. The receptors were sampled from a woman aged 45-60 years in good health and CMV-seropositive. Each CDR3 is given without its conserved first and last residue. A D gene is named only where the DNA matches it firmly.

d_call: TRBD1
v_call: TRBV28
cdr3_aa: ASSPRPGQGREKLF

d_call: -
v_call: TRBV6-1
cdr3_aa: ASSPTGGDHNEQF

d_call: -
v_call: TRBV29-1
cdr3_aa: SVDDRRNYGYT

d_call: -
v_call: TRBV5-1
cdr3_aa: ASSLEGPREPLH

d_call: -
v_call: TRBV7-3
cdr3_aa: ASGTGPNTGELF

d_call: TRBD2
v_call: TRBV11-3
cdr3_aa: ASSQEFLAGAYEQY

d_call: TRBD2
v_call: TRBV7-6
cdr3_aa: ASSLRLAGDPSYNEQF

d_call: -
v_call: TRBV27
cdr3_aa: ASSSTDTSYEQY

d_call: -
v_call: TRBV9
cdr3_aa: ASSRGGRDTNYGYT

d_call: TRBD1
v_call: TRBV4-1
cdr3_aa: ASSQEDRGDEQF

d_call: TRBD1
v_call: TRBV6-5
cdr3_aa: ASSQDRGGGYT

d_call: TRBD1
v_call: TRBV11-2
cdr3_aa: ASSLGTGWRGNTEAF

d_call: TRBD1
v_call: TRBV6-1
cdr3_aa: ASKQGFTEAF

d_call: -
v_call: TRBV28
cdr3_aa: AIRSSNTGELF

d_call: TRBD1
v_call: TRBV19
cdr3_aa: ASTPGGNRAREKLF

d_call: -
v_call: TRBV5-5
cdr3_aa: ASSGPGAPNSNQPQH

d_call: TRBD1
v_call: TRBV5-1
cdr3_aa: ASSSGTGLDNEQF

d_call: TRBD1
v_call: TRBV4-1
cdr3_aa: ASSQPDLTGASGGYT

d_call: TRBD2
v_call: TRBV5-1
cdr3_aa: ASSLSPSGNYEQY

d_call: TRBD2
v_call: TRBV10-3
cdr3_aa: GTSGSTTNEQF

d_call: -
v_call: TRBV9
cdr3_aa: ASSVGAEGSSPLH

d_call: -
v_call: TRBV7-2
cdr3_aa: ASSLAHNYGYT

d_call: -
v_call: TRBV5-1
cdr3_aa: ASSLDLLNYGYT

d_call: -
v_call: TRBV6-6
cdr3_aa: ASSYPDILSYGYT

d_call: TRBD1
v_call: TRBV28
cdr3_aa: ASTAGGDRGGMNTEAF

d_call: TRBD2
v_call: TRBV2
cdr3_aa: ASSLAGAFLF

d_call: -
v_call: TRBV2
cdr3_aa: ASSEDAVGDTQY

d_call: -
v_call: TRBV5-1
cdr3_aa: ASSSTGSRGADTQY

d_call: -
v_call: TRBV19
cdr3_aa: ASSIDLDIHSNQPQH

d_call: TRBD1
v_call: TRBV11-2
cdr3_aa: ASSLGTGDEKLF

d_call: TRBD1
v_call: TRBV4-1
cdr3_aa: ASSLEQGNYNSPLH

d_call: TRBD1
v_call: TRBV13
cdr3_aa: ASSLGQGAGTGELF

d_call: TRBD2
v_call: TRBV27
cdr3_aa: ASSWGTSGSYEQY

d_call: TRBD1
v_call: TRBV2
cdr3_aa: ASSEVDRAYNSPLH

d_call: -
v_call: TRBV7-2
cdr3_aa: ASRDTYTDTQY

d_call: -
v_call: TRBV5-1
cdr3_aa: ASSFGGGAGLNTEAF

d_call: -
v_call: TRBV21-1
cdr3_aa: ASTYTGTENTGELF